The 20 T cell receptor beta chains below all came from one sample that was sequenced in a study of cytomegalovirus exposure and HLA in healthy donors. The primer mix had 60 Vbeta and 13 Jbeta primers. This table comes from immunoSEQ multiplex PCR, and its TCRdb copy is limited to in-frame clones, with some not included. The sample has approximately 100,000 clones, around 73% seen once; the top ten hold 4.1%. The source material was PBMCs. The receptors here all came from a woman in her 40s in good health and CMV-seropositive.

This clone was counted between two and nine times. V usage is TRBV10-3 and J usage is TRBJ1-4, with 7 bases aligning to TRBD1. V shed 10 bases and J 6 bases; nucleotides not matched to a gene: 17. Germline loops: CDR1 ENHRY, CDR2 SYGVKD. CDR3 length: 16 residues. The CDR3 loop is CATYSGTAVKDEKLFF. The CDR3, as DNA: TGTGCCACCTACTCCGGGACAGCCGTAAAGGATGAAAAACTGTTTTTT.

The V call is TRBV2, the J call TRBJ2-3, with 12 nucleotides matching TRBD1. Unmatched junction bases numbered 11, after V lost 8 bases and J lost 5 bases. The CDR3 totals 16 residues. From germline, CDR1 is SNHLY and CDR2 FYNNEI. The CDR3 nucleotides are TGTGCCAGCCATCGGGGGACAGGGGGCTTATTAGATACGCAGTATTTT. It codes for CASHRGTGGLLDTQYF.

The rearrangement joins TRBV23-1 to TRBJ1-5; 9 bases fit TRBD1. TRBV23-1 is recorded as an ORF, its role being uncertain. This CDR3 contains 18 residues. V lost 6 bases and J lost 4; bases outside the gene matches: 16. CDR3 sequence reads: CASRQGGYRGRRNQPQHF. CDR3 sequence (DNA): TGCGCCAGCAGGCAAGGGGGTTACAGGGGGCGTAGAAATCAGCCCCAGCATTTT.

The genes are TRBV10-3 and TRBJ2-2; 10 bases are shared with TRBD2. This CDR3 comprises 15 residues. CDR1 and CDR2 from the germline V gene are ENHRY and SYGVKD. J was trimmed by 5 bases and V by 8 bases; bases with no gene match: 8. The CDR3 nucleotides are TGTGCCATCCGGGGCCTAGCGGGAGTAACCGGGGAGCTGTTTTTT. It codes for CAIRGLAGVTGELFF.

The chain recombines TRBV6-5 with TRBJ1-1; tentative D call: TRBD1 (5 bases). CDR3 length equals 15 residues. In germline, CDR1 is MNHEY, CDR2 SVGAGI. The V end lost 5 bases, the J end lost 3 bases, and 16 bases lay between the germline ends. CDR3 in amino acids: CASSRLQGSHTEAFF. In nucleotides, the CDR3 is TGTGCCAGCAGTCGACTTCAGGGCTCCCACACTGAAGCTTTCTTT.

The chain combines TRBV4-1 with TRBJ1-5; D ambiguous. V lost 1 base and J 3 bases, leaving 13 bases between the germline ends. The CDR3 has 16 amino acids. Germline CDR1 MGHRA, CDR2 YSYEKL. CDR3 sequence: CASSQVVIRYNQPQHF. Here the CDR3 DNA reads TGCGCCAGCAGCCAAGTTGTTATACGCTACAATCAGCCCCAGCATTTT.

The genes are TRBV29-1 and TRBJ2-3; 9 bases are a match to TRBD2. The CDR3 is made up of 15 amino acids. CDR1 and CDR2 from the germline V gene are SQVTM and ANQGSEA. V lost 8 bases and J lost 3; bases outside the gene matches: 12. Written as DNA, the CDR3 is TGCAGCTCAATCATAGCGGGGGAGCCTACAGATACGCAGTATTTT. Its translation is CSSIIAGEPTDTQYF.

The CDR3 nucleotides read TGCGCCAGCAGCCCCCGGGCTAGCGGGAGCTACGAGCAGTACTTC. Protein sequence: CASSPRASGSYEQYF. This chain connects TRBV4-1 to TRBJ2-7, with TRBD2 matching over 10 bases. Germline CDR1 is MGHRA and CDR2 is YSYEKL. Unmatched junction bases numbered 6, after V lost 4 bases and J lost 3 bases. This CDR3 is built from 15 residues.

The chain recombines TRBV6-1 with TRBJ2-2; 8 bases map to TRBD2. CDR3 size: 15 residues. Germline lookup yields CDR1 MNHNS and CDR2 SASEGT. The J segment lost 1 base and the V segment lost 5 bases, leaving 3 bases of the junction unmatched. CDR3 protein: CASSLLAENTGELFF. CDR3 bases: TGTGCCAGCAGTCTACTAGCGGAGAACACCGGGGAGCTGTTTTTT.

The count of this clone is one. V and J are TRBV19 and TRBJ1-2, with 9 nucleotides matching TRBD1. Per germline, CDR1 LNHDA and CDR2 SQIVND (reference sequence). J gave up 9 bases and V 3 bases, and 5 bases lay outside the gene matches. The CDR3 length is 13 residues. This CDR3 is CASSIDRGTRYTF. The CDR3 nucleotides are TGTGCCAGTAGTATCGACAGGGGGACTCGCTACACCTTC.

The chain uses TRBV5-6 and TRBJ2-7, with D possibly being TRBD1 (5 bases). Trimming pared 4 bases from V and 3 bases from J, leaving 8 bases between. This CDR3 is 12 amino acids long. Germline-derived CDR1 and CDR2 are SGHDT and YYEEEE. CDR3 DNA sequence: TGTGCCAGCAGCACTACAGGCTACGAGCAGTACTTC. Amino acids: CASSTTGYEQYF.

The chain links TRBV4-2 to TRBJ2-3; possibly TRBD1 for D (6 bases). V lost 0 bases to trimming and J lost 3 bases, with 16 bases between them. The CDR3 consists of 17 residues. Germline assignment: CDR1 LGHNA and CDR2 YNFKEQ. CDR3 region: CASSQESGGGITDTQYF. As DNA, the CDR3 is TGTGCCAGCAGCCAAGAGTCTGGGGGCGGTATTACAGATACGCAGTATTTT.

The chain combines TRBV2 with TRBJ2-7, with 7 bases lining up with TRBD1. Per germline, CDR1 SNHLY and CDR2 FYNNEI. CDR3 length: 14 amino acids. J lost 2 bases, V lost 6 bases, and 7 bases had no gene match. Here the CDR3 reads CASSLTGFTYEQYF. The CDR3 coding sequence is TGTGCCAGCAGCCTGACAGGGTTTACCTACGAGCAGTACTTC.

CDR3 sequence (DNA): TGTGCCAGCAGCCAGGTCGTGGCTAGCGGGGGCTACGAGCAGTACTTC. Protein product: CASSQVVASGGYEQYF. The chain uses TRBV4-2 and TRBJ2-7; 10 bases align to TRBD2. The CDR3 sequence is 16 residues long. Germline assignment: CDR1 LGHNA and CDR2 YNFKEQ. The V gene end was trimmed by 3 bases and the J gene end by 3 bases; junction bases not matched to a gene: 8.

The genes are TRBV28 and TRBJ2-1, with D possibly matching TRBD2 (6 bases). The CDR3 totals 15 residues. Trimming took 2 bases from V and 2 from J, leaving 10 bases between them. Germline loops: CDR1 MDHEN, CDR2 SYDVKM. DNA for the CDR3: TGTGCCAGCAGTTTACCCGGGAGCCCCTACAATGAGCAGTTCTTC. Translating it yields CASSLPGSPYNEQFF.

This clone was observed a single time. This chain connects TRBV7-6 to TRBJ2-2; possible D gene TRBD2, 6 bases. The V gene's germline CDR1 is SGHVS and CDR2 FNYEAQ. Trimming shortened V by 2 bases and J by 2 bases, and 9 bases separated the two germline ends. This CDR3 is 15 amino acids long. CDR3 residues: CASSLRDSNTGELFF. The CDR3 nucleotides are TGTGCCAGCAGCTTAAGGGACTCCAACACCGGGGAGCTGTTTTTT. Full variable domain (missing parts from reference TRBV7-6 and TRBJ2-2): GAGVSQSPRYKVTKRGQDVALRCDPISGHVSLYWYRQALGQGPEFLTYFNYEAQQDKSGLPNDRFSAERPEGSISTLTIQRTEQRDSAMYRCASSLRDSNTGELFFGEGSRLTVL.

The gene calls are TRBV6-1 and TRBJ2-7; a possible D gene is TRBD1 (6 bases). This CDR3 has 13 residues. Trimming removed 6 bases from V and 1 base from J, with 10 bases in between. The germline CDR1 and CDR2 sequences are MNHNS and SASEGT. Here the CDR3 DNA reads TGTGCCAGCAGGGCAGGGGTTTCCTACGAGCAGTACTTC. Its protein is CASRAGVSYEQYF.

The gene calls are TRBV18 and TRBJ2-6, with unresolved D. The germline V gene encodes CDR1 KGHSH and CDR2 LQKENI. V was clipped by 3 bases and J by 1 base, with 10 bases between them. The CDR3 consists of 16 residues. CDR3: CASSPNTDSGANVLTF. The CDR3 bases are TGTGCCAGCTCACCTAATACAGATTCTGGGGCCAACGTCCTGACTTTC.

This clone has a handful of counts. The J gene is TRBJ2-1, the V gene TRBV5-1; unclear D gene. CDR3 length equals 15 residues. V lost 4 bases, J lost 0 bases, and 11 bases lay in between. The germline V gene encodes CDR1 SGHRS and CDR2 YFSETQ. CDR3 nucleotide sequence: TGCGCCAGCAGCCTGAGTCCTAGCTCCTACAATGAGCAGTTCTTC. Amino acids: CASSLSPSSYNEQFF.

The J gene is TRBJ2-5, the V gene TRBV6-1; 7 nucleotides match TRBD1. Germline trimming cut 7 bases from V and 4 bases from J; bases unmatched to any gene: 12. Germline V gene sequence: CDR1 MNHNS, CDR2 SASEGT. The CDR3 length is 15 residues. The CDR3 is CASKQGDPYPETQYF. The DNA for the CDR3 is TGTGCCAGCAAGCAGGGGGATCCCTATCCAGAGACCCAGTACTTC.